These 31 T cell receptor beta chains were all obtained from the same sample, sequenced in a study of regulatory T cells in long-lasting Graves disease. Arm-PCR of CDR3 regions and iRepertoire HTBI primers were used to build TCR beta libraries. TCRdb reprocessed the multiplex PCR reads with MiXCR, giving one entry per CDR3 protein. The sample lists roughly 400,000 distinct CDR3 sequences, around a fifth seen once, with 13% to 15% in the top ten. Sample time point: persistent/refractory GD, antithyroid drugs over 5 years with positive TRAb. PBMC RNA served as the TCR library source. The source was peripheral blood mononuclear cells (PBMCs), collected when the disease was refractory, from a patient treated with antithyroid drugs. These receptor sequences come from a female donor with Graves disease.

The V and J genes are TRBV4-1 and TRBJ2-7; possibly TRBD2 for D (5 bases). The CDR3 runs to 14 residues. V was shortened by 1 base and J by 2 bases, with 9 bases between the two germline ends. Germline-derived CDR1 and CDR2 are MGHRA and YSYEKL. The CDR3 region is CASSQAYGTYEQYF. Written as DNA, the CDR3 is TGCGCCAGCAGCCAAGCATACGGGACCTACGAGCAGTACTTC.

This chain links TRBV4-1 with TRBJ2-6, with D possibly being TRBD2 (5 bases). This CDR3 contains 16 residues. Trimming cost V 4 bases and J 0 bases, with 10 bases left between them. The germline V gene encodes CDR1 MGHRA and CDR2 YSYEKL. The CDR3 spells CASSLHAGSGANVLTF. CDR3 DNA sequence: TGCGCCAGCAGCCTCCACGCGGGCTCTGGGGCCAACGTCCTGACTTTC.

This clonotype was observed many times. The rearrangement links TRBV5-8 to TRBJ1-1, with D perhaps TRBD1 (5 bases). CDR3 length equals 14 residues. Germline V CDR1 and CDR2: SGHTS, YDEGEE. V was clipped by 1 base and J by 4 bases, with 11 bases between them. Here the CDR3 DNA reads TGTGCCAGCAGCTTGACCGGACAAGTCACTGAAGCTTTCTTT. Amino acids: CASSLTGQVTEAFF.

This clonotype was seen ten or more times. V and J are TRBV12-3 or TRBV12-4 and TRBJ2-4; 8 nucleotides agree with TRBD2. This CDR3 has 16 residues. Trimming took 3 bases from V and 6 from J; bases not matched to a gene: 10. In DNA, the CDR3 is TGTGCCAGCAGTTTTGGGCGGGAGGATTGGGGAAACATTCAGTACTTC. Translation: CASSFGREDWGNIQYF.

The V gene is TRBV7-9, the J gene TRBJ2-7; 8 bases match TRBD1. Germline CDR1 reads SEHNR; CDR2 reads FQNEAQ (reference sequence). This CDR3 contains 13 residues. With 5 bases clipped from V and 5 bases from J, the junction kept 5 bases outside the gene matches. This chain's CDR3 is CASSGQGSNEQYF. For the CDR3, the DNA is TGTGCCAGCAGCGGACAGGGATCCAACGAGCAGTACTTC.

The chain is built from TRBV4-1 and TRBJ2-7; TRBD2 matches at 12 bases. The CDR3 length is 14 residues. CDR1 and CDR2 (germline): MGHRA, YSYEKL. V lost 3 bases, J lost 6 bases, and 3 bases stayed unmatched. CDR3: CASSQGLAGPEQYF. CDR3 coding DNA: TGCGCCAGCAGCCAGGGACTAGCGGGCCCCGAGCAGTACTTC.

This clonotype was recorded many times. The rearrangement uses TRBV4-1 and TRBJ2-7; TRBD2 is a possible D gene (5 bases). The CDR3 has 14 amino acids. Germline values: CDR1 MGHRA, CDR2 YSYEKL. Trimming shortened V by 3 bases and J by 1 base, and 10 bases separated the two germline ends. The CDR3 region is CASSQGSGSYEQYF. DNA of the CDR3: TGCGCCAGCAGCCAGGGGAGTGGTTCCTACGAGCAGTACTTC.

This clonotype was picked up many times. The J gene is TRBJ2-5, the V gene TRBV10-3; D is possibly TRBD1 (6 bases). This CDR3 contains 14 residues. The V end was cut by 4 bases, the J end by 1 base, with 10 bases between. In germline, CDR1 is ENHRY, CDR2 SYGVKD. CDR3 sequence reads: CAISVKDSQETQYF. The CDR3 coding sequence is TGTGCCATCAGTGTGAAGGACAGCCAAGAGACCCAGTACTTC.

The V gene is TRBV15, the J gene TRBJ2-6; D gene ambiguous. Germline CDR1 LNHNV, CDR2 YYDKDF (reference sequence). V was cut by 3 bases and J by 0 bases, with 9 bases left in between. The CDR3 consists of 16 residues. The CDR3 loop is CATSREVSSGANVLTF. The DNA of the CDR3 is TGTGCCACCAGCAGGGAAGTAAGCTCTGGGGCCAACGTCCTGACTTTC.

This clonotype was seen ten or more times. The rearrangement links TRBV28 to TRBJ2-2, with D hard to call. The length of the CDR3 is 12 residues. V lost 6 bases to trimming and J lost 5 bases, with 7 bases between them. CDR1 MDHEN and CDR2 SYDVKM come from the germline V gene. The CDR3 reads CASSRLTGELFF. The CDR3 coding sequence is TGTGCCAGCAGCCGATTAACCGGGGAGCTGTTTTTT.

This clonotype has a handful of counts. The chain couples TRBV14 to TRBJ1-6, with D possibly TRBD1 on 5 matching bases. Germline CDR1 SGHDN, CDR2 FVKESK. V was clipped by 1 base and J by 10 bases, with 11 bases between them. The CDR3 is 14 amino acids. This chain's CDR3 is CASSQVGTGSPLHF. The CDR3 region has the DNA TGTGCCAGCAGCCAAGTAGGGACTGGATCACCCCTCCACTTT.

At least ten counts were recorded for this clonotype. CDR3 nucleotide sequence: TGTGCCAGCACCTCCCCCAGGGTAACTGAAGCTTTCTTT. Translated, it gives CASTSPRVTEAFF. The chain carries TRBV28 and TRBJ1-1; tentative D call: TRBD1 (5 bases). Trimming shortened V by 7 bases and J by 5 bases, and 14 bases separated the two germline ends. CDR3 length: 13 residues. Germline loops: CDR1 MDHEN, CDR2 SYDVKM.

There are many counts of this clonotype. The J gene is TRBJ2-2, the V gene TRBV28; unclear D gene. This CDR3 region has 12 residues. The germline V and J ends were trimmed by 3 bases and 6 bases, with 5 bases remaining between them. Per the germline V gene, CDR1 is MDHEN and CDR2 is SYDVKM. CDR3 region: CASSFLAGELFF. The CDR3 DNA sequence: TGTGCCAGCAGTTTCCTTGCCGGGGAGCTGTTTTTT.

This clonotype was seen a single time. The gene calls are TRBV4-1 and TRBJ2-7, with 12 bases that match TRBD2. The CDR3 covers 14 residues. The germline gives CDR1 MGHRA, CDR2 YSYEKL. V gave up 2 bases and J gave up 7 bases; unmatched junction bases: 3. DNA for the CDR3: TGCGCCAGCAGCCAACTGACTAGCGGGAGTGAGCAGTACTTC. Encoded protein: CASSQLTSGSEQYF.

The V call is TRBV9, the J call TRBJ2-7, with 9 bases identical to TRBD2. This CDR3 is built from 15 residues. The trim removed 3 bases at V and 2 bases at J, leaving 6 bases unmatched. Per the germline V gene, CDR1 is SGDLS and CDR2 is YYNGEE. CDR3 in DNA: TGTGCCAGCAGCGCCTCAGCGGGAGGCACCTACGAGCAGTACTTC. Encoded protein: CASSASAGGTYEQYF.

Written as DNA, the CDR3 is TGTGCCAGCAGCTCCTACAACACCGGGGAGCTGTTTTTT. Protein sequence: CASSSYNTGELFF. J is TRBJ2-2 and V is TRBV7-9; D is undetermined. There are 13 residues in the CDR3. Germline V lookup: CDR1 SEHNR, CDR2 FQNEAQ (reference sequence). V was pared by 4 bases and J by 2 bases, with 5 bases between.

In its sample, this clonotype was seen a few times. This chain links TRBV28 with TRBJ2-3, with TRBD2 identical over 8 bases. Per the germline V gene, CDR1 is MDHEN and CDR2 is SYDVKM. This CDR3 spans 16 amino acids. V trimming: 2 bases; J trimming: 2 bases; junction bases outside the gene matches: 6. The CDR3 DNA reads TGTGCCAGCAGTTTAACCGGGAGGGGTTTCACAGATACGCAGTATTTT. Protein sequence: CASSLTGRGFTDTQYF.

This chain links TRBV5-1 with TRBJ1-1, with D uncertain. This CDR3 spans 13 amino acids. V lost 0 bases to trimming and J lost 6 bases, with 9 bases between them. Germline CDR1 and CDR2: SGHRS and YFSETQ. The CDR3 region has the DNA TGCGCCAGCAGCTTGGCCGTTGGCGCTGAAGCTTTCTTT. This encodes CASSLAVGAEAFF. Looking up the rest from reference TRBV5-1 and TRBJ1-1 gives the full variable domain: KAGVTQTPRYLIKTRGQQVTLSCSPISGHRSVSWYQQTPGQGLQFLFEYFSETQRNKGNFPGRFSGRQFSNSRSEMNVSTLELGDSALYLCASSLAVGAEAFFGQGTRLTVV.

This clonotype came up many times. The chain recombines TRBV28 with TRBJ1-2; D unresolved. The germline V gene has CDR1 MDHEN and CDR2 SYDVKM. With 8 bases removed from V and 5 bases from J, the gap between germline ends came to 15 bases. This CDR3 has 13 residues. In DNA form, the CDR3 reads TGTGCCAGCCGGTCTTTTCAGACATATGGCTACACCTTC. Translating gives CASRSFQTYGYTF.

To note about this clonotype: This may be a read error, as it is one base from a much larger clone. V is TRBV18 and J is TRBJ2-5; D perhaps matches TRBD1 (6 bases). Germline CDR1 and CDR2: KGHSH and LQKENI. The CDR3 consists of 14 residues. The DNA of the CDR3 is TGTGCCGGCTCACAAATACAGGGATCGGAGACCCAGTACTTC. This gives the protein CAGSQIQGSETQYF.

The chain has TRBV20-1 and TRBJ1-5; D gene ambiguous. This CDR3 has 15 residues. Germline V CDR1 and CDR2: DFQATT, SNEGSKA (reference sequence). V lost 2 bases to trimming and J lost 6 bases, with 17 bases between them. DNA of the CDR3: TGCAGTGCTAGACCCCTCAATGGGGTGCTTCAGCCCCAGCATTTT. Translation gives CSARPLNGVLQPQHF.

Ten or more counts support this clonotype. This chain joins TRBV7-3 and TRBJ2-2, with D perhaps matching TRBD1 (6 bases). The CDR3 runs 16 residues. Germline CDR1 reads SGHTA; CDR2 reads FQGTGA. The V gene lost 2 bases and the J gene lost 4 bases, with 14 bases spanning the gap. The CDR3 spells CASSLSVQGTTGELFF. CDR3 sequence (DNA): TGTGCCAGCAGCTTATCCGTCCAGGGGACCACCGGGGAGCTGTTTTTT.

This clonotype appeared many times. This chain uses TRBV2 with TRBJ1-2; TRBD1 matches at 9 bases. With V trimmed by 6 bases and J by 1 base, 3 bases remained unmatched. This CDR3 has 14 residues. Per the germline V gene, CDR1 is SNHLY and CDR2 is FYNNEI. CDR3 coding DNA: TGTGCCAGCAGGGGACAGGGTCTTAACTATGGCTACACCTTC. Its protein is CASRGQGLNYGYTF.

This clonotype was found a few times. This chain connects TRBV6-1 to TRBJ2-2; maybe TRBD1 (7 bases). The germline V and J ends were trimmed by 6 bases and 2 bases, with 16 bases remaining between them. Germline lookup yields CDR1 MNHNS and CDR2 SASEGT. The CDR3 has 16 residues. CDR3 DNA: TGTGCCAGCAGAGCCAGGGGGGCGGAAAACACCGGGGAGCTGTTTTTT. This codes for CASRARGAENTGELFF.

This clonotype has ten or more counts. The CDR3, as DNA: TGTGCCAGCAGCAACGCGGGAGAATCTGGGGCCAACGTCCTGACTTTC. Translating gives CASSNAGESGANVLTF. V gene TRBV28 combines with J gene TRBJ2-6, with 7 positions matching TRBD2. This CDR3 is built from 16 residues. V shed 6 bases, J shed 1 base, and the junction held 6 bases outside the gene matches. Germline loops: CDR1 MDHEN, CDR2 SYDVKM.

The gene calls are TRBV5-1 and TRBJ2-7, with unresolved D. CDR3 length: 11 residues. From germline, CDR1 is SGHRS and CDR2 YFSETQ. V was trimmed by 4 bases and J by 5 bases, leaving 7 bases between them. The CDR3 loop is CASSGPNEQYF. In nucleotides, the CDR3 is TGCGCCAGCAGCGGCCCCAACGAGCAGTACTTC.

This clonotype was observed a handful of times. This sequence joins TRBV2 and TRBJ1-5; 9 positions match TRBD1. Germline-derived CDR1 and CDR2 are SNHLY and FYNNEI. The CDR3 is made up of 15 amino acids. V gave up 5 bases and J gave up 5 bases; unmatched junction bases: 7. The CDR3 DNA reads TGTGCCAGCAGTACCGACAGGGGGGGTCATCAGCCCCAGCATTTT. Encoded protein: CASSTDRGGHQPQHF. The variable domain in full, with the rest retrieved from reference TRBV2 and TRBJ1-5, is EPEVTQTPSHQVTQMGQEVILRCVPISNHLYFYWYRQILGQKVEFLVSFYNNEISEKSEIFDDQFSVERPDGSNFTLKIRSTKLEDSAMYFCASSTDRGGHQPQHFGDGTRLSIL.

This chain connects TRBV5-1 to TRBJ2-7; 7 positions match TRBD2. The CDR3 contains 15 residues. Germline-derived CDR1 and CDR2 are SGHRS and YFSETQ. Unmatched junction bases numbered 13, after V lost 5 bases and J lost 5 bases. The CDR3 coding sequence is TGCGCCAGCAGAAAAGAACCTCGGGAGGTGAACGAGCAGTACTTC. Translated: CASRKEPREVNEQYF. Supplemented by reference TRBV5-1 and TRBJ2-7, the full variable domain reads KAGVTQTPRYLIKTRGQQVTLSCSPISGHRSVSWYQQTPGQGLQFLFEYFSETQRNKGNFPGRFSGRQFSNSRSEMNVSTLELGDSALYLCASRKEPREVNEQYFGPGTRLTVT.

At least ten counts were recorded for this clonotype. This sequence joins TRBV3-1 and TRBJ1-4; 7 bases agree with TRBD1. The CDR3 length is 15 residues. Trimming at V came to 4 bases and at J to 5 bases, leaving 7 bases not matched to a gene. The germline CDR1 and CDR2 sequences are LGHDT and YNNKEL (reference sequence). The chain's CDR3 is CASSRWMGQNEKLFF. The CDR3 DNA is TGTGCCAGCAGCCGCTGGATGGGACAGAATGAAAAACTGTTTTTT. Supplemented by reference TRBV3-1 and TRBJ1-4, the full variable domain reads DTAVSQTPKYLVTQMGNDKSIKCEQNLGHDTMYWYKQDSKKFLKIMFSYNNKELIINETVPNRFSPKSPDKAHLNLHINSLELGDSAVYFCASSRWMGQNEKLFFGSGTQLSVL.

This clonotype was seen at least ten times. The V gene is TRBV12-3 or TRBV12-4, the J gene TRBJ1-2; 12 bases are shared with TRBD1. The V gene end was trimmed by 5 bases and the J gene end by 7 bases; junction bases not matched to a gene: 8. The CDR3 is made up of 15 amino acids. The DNA for the CDR3 is TGTGCCAGCAGTCCCCCCGGGACAGGGGGCCGTGGCTACACCTTC. Translation gives CASSPPGTGGRGYTF.

This clonotype has a count of ten or more. This chain joins TRBV6-1 and TRBJ2-5, with a weak D call TRBD2 (6 bases). Trimming took off 7 bases at V and 1 base at J, with 13 bases between the two ends. CDR3 length: 14 amino acids. Germline assignment: CDR1 MNHNS and CDR2 SASEGT. CDR3 sequence reads: CASTVWRGQETQYF. The DNA for the CDR3 is TGTGCCAGCACCGTATGGAGGGGCCAAGAGACCCAGTACTTC.